The clone carrying this T cell receptor beta chain was observed a few times. What it binds is unknown. The data are from a study of blood T cells in healthy people across ages. Study-level points and caveats: Across the age range, TCR beta diversity per million T cells fell in a roughly linear way. For the donors, CMV status was unknown and possibly confounded expanded clonotype changes.

The germline gives CDR1 MNHEY, CDR2 SVGAGI. V lost 3 bases to trimming and J lost 5 bases; unmatched junction nucleotides: 15. This CDR3 has 17 residues. Each donor supplied ten milliliters of peripheral blood. A sample-barcoded 5' primer and a J-beta primer mix were used in a second PCR of about 7 to 12 cycles. Each CDR3 protein gets one entry after TCRdb re-called the 5' RACE reads with MiXCR. Among 1.2 million to 1.5 million distinct CDR3 sequences listed, approximately 59% were seen once. Sequencing was done on a sample of blood. This rearrangement joins TRBV6-5 to TRBJ1-2, with TRBD1 matching over 7 bases. The TCR sequence derives from a man aged 18 to 29 in good health. The CDR3 sequence: CASSYPPLDRLLYGYTF. DNA of the CDR3: TGTGCCAGCAGTTATCCCCCCCTGGACAGGCTGCTATATGGCTACACCTTC.